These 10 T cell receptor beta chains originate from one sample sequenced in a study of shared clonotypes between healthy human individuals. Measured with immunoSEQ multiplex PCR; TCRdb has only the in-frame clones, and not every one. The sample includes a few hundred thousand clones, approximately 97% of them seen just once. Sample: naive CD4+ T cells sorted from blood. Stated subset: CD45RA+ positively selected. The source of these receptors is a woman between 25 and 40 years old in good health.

The CDR3 loop is CAISDGHQPQHF. CDR3 in DNA: TGTGCCATCAGTGACGGCCATCAGCCCCAGCATTTT. The chain uses TRBV10-3 and TRBJ1-5; no clear D gene. The germline CDR1 and CDR2 sequences are ENHRY and SYGVKD. Trimming removed 3 bases from V and 5 bases from J, with 5 bases in between. This CDR3 has 12 residues.

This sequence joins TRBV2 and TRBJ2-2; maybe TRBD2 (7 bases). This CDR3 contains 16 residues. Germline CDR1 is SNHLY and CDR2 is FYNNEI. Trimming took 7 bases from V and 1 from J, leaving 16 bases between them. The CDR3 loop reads CASTLRGGLNTGELFF. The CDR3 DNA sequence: TGTGCCAGCACTCTAAGGGGGGGCTTGAACACCGGGGAGCTGTTTTTT.

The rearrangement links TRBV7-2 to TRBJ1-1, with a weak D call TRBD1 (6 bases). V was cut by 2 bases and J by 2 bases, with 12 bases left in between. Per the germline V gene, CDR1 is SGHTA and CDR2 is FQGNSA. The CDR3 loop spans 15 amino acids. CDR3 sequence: CASSLSPGANTEAFF. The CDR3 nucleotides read TGTGCCAGCAGCTTATCCCCGGGGGCTAACACTGAAGCTTTCTTT.

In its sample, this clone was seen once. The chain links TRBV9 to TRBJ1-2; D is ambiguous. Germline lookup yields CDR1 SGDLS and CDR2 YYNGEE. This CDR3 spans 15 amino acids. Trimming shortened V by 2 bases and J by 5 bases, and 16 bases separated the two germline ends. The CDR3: CASSVGRGNIYGYTF. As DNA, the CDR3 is TGTGCCAGCAGCGTGGGTCGAGGGAATATTTATGGCTACACCTTC.

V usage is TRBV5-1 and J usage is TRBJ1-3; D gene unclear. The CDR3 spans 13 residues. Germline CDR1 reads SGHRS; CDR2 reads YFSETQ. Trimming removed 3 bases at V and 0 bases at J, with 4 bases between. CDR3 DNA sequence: TGCGCCAGCAGCTCCTACTCTGGAAACACCATATATTTT. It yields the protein CASSSYSGNTIYF.

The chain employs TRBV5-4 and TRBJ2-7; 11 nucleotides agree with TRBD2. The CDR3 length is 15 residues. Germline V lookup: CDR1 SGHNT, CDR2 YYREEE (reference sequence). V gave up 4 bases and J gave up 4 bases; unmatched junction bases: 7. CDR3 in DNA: TGTGCCAGCAGCCAGAGGGCTAGCGGGAGGTACGAGCAGTACTTC. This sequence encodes CASSQRASGRYEQYF.

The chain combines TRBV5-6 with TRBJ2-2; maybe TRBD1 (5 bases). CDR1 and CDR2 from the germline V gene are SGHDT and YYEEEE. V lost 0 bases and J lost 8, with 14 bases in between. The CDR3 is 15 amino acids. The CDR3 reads CASSLDNFRAGELFF. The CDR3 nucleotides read TGTGCCAGCAGCTTGGACAACTTCAGGGCGGGGGAGCTGTTTTTT. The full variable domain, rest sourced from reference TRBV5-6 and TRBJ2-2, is DAGVTQSPTHLIKTRGQQVTLRCSPKSGHDTVSWYQQALGQGPQFIFQYYEEEERQRGNFPDRFSGHQFPNYSSELNVNALLLGDSALYLCASSLDNFRAGELFFGEGSRLTVL.

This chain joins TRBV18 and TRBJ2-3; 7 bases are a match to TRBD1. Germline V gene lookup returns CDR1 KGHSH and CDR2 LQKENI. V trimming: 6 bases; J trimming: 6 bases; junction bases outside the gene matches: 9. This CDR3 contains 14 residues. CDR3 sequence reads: CASSMTGPEDTQYF. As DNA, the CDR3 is TGTGCCAGCTCCATGACAGGGCCGGAGGATACGCAGTATTTT.

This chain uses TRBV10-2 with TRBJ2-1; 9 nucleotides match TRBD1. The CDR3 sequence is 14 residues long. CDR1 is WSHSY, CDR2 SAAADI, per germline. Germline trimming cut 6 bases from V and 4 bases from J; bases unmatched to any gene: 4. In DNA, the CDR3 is TGCGCCAGCAGACGGGACAGGGAATACAATGAGCAGTTCTTC. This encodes CASRRDREYNEQFF.

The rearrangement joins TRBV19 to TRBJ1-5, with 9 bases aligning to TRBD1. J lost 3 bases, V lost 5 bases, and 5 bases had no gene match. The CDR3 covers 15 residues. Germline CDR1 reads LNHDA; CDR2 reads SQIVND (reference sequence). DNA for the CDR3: TGTGCCAGTAGTTCCGGACAGGGGATCAATCAGCCCCAGCATTTT. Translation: CASSSGQGINQPQHF.